The 16 T cell receptor beta chains in this list originate from one sample, sequenced in a study of siplizumab effects on memory and regulatory T cells. Only in-frame clones appear in the TCRdb table, and some are missing; sequencing was by immunoSEQ multiplex PCR. The top ten clones hold roughly 0.3% of a sample with roughly 92,000 clones, about 93% of them seen once. The specimen sequenced was non-Treg CD4+ T cells sorted from blood. All receptors derive from a human donor in good health.

V gene TRBV6-1 combines with J gene TRBJ2-7; 8 bases map to TRBD1. The junction had 9 bases not matched to a gene; V was cut back by 2 bases and J by 6 bases. This CDR3 comprises 15 residues. Per germline, CDR1 MNHNS and CDR2 SASEGT. The chain's CDR3 is CASSETRDRWGEQYF. CDR3 nucleotide sequence: TGTGCCAGCAGTGAAACCCGGGACAGGTGGGGCGAGCAGTACTTC.

J is TRBJ1-2 and V is TRBV10-3; the D is unclear. Per the germline V gene, CDR1 is ENHRY and CDR2 is SYGVKD. Trimming removed 3 bases from V and 5 bases from J, with 16 bases in between. CDR3 length: 15 residues. The CDR3 here is CAISDSRKGAYGYTF. The CDR3 nucleotides read TGTGCCATCAGTGATAGTAGAAAGGGAGCTTATGGCTACACCTTC.

The CDR3 region is CASVMILAQSRANVLTF. In DNA form, the CDR3 reads TGTGCCAGCGTAATGATTCTCGCACAAAGTCGGGCCAACGTCCTGACTTTC. The rearrangement uses TRBV5-5 and TRBJ2-6; D uncertain. Germline V CDR1 and CDR2: SGHKS, YYEKEE (reference sequence). V was cut by 7 bases and J by 5 bases, with 22 bases left in between. The CDR3 contains 17 residues.

The genes are TRBV11-3 and TRBJ2-7; D call uncertain. CDR1 is SGHNT and CDR2 is YENEEA in the germline V gene. V was trimmed by 5 bases and J by 3 bases, leaving 11 bases between them. CDR3 length equals 13 residues. This chain's CDR3 is CASSRQAHYEQYF. The CDR3 nucleotides read TGTGCCAGCAGCCGACAAGCTCACTACGAGCAGTACTTC.

The rearrangement uses TRBV7-2 and TRBJ1-3; D not resolved. The germline gives CDR1 SGHTA, CDR2 FQGNSA. This CDR3 spans 14 amino acids. V was shortened by 4 bases and J by 1 base, with 8 bases between the two germline ends. The CDR3 nucleotides read TGTGCCAGCAGCTCTAAAGGTTCTGGAAACACCATATATTTT. It codes for CASSSKGSGNTIYF.

The rearrangement joins TRBV10-2 to TRBJ2-5; D is perhaps TRBD2 (5 bases). Germline V gives CDR1 WSHSY, CDR2 SAAADI. The V gene lost 3 bases and the J gene lost 6 bases, with 11 bases spanning the gap. There are 13 residues in the CDR3. CDR3 sequence: CASSDTVGKTQYF. The DNA of the CDR3 is TGCGCCAGCAGTGACACCGTCGGGAAGACCCAGTACTTC.

This chain connects TRBV11-3 to TRBJ2-3; 11 nucleotides line up with TRBD2. The CDR3 runs 18 residues. Germline V lookup: CDR1 SGHNT, CDR2 YENEEA. The ends lost 1 base at V and 1 base at J; junction bases unmatched: 7. The chain's CDR3 is CASSLGRLLAGGTDTQYF. The CDR3 DNA sequence: TGTGCCAGCAGCTTAGGCCGCCTACTAGCGGGGGGCACAGATACGCAGTATTTT.

The J gene is TRBJ2-7, the V gene TRBV6-1; D not certain. The V gene's germline CDR1 is MNHNS and CDR2 SASEGT. V shed 3 bases and J shed 1 base, with 13 bases lying between them. The CDR3 runs 15 residues. CDR3 region: CASSDGTALSYEQYF. The DNA of the CDR3 is TGTGCCAGCAGTGATGGTACAGCGCTATCCTACGAGCAGTACTTC.

CDR3 sequence reads: CASSRQGEAFF. CDR3 nucleotides: TGTGCCAGCAGTCGACAGGGGGAAGCTTTCTTT. The chain carries TRBV5-6 and TRBJ1-1, with TRBD1 matching 8 bases. J was trimmed by 8 bases and V by 5 bases; bases with no gene match: 2. Germline V lookup: CDR1 SGHDT, CDR2 YYEEEE. This CDR3 region has 11 residues.

This CDR3 reads CASSLDPGSRNSPLHF. DNA for the CDR3: TGTGCCAGCAGCTTAGATCCGGGCAGCAGGAATTCACCCCTCCACTTT. The J gene is TRBJ1-6, the V gene TRBV11-2, with D unclear. The length of the CDR3 is 16 residues. Germline CDR1 is SGHAT and CDR2 is FQNNGV. V lost 0 bases and J lost 7, with 13 bases in between.

This chain connects TRBV20-1 to TRBJ1-2, with D possibly being TRBD1 (5 bases). Germline values: CDR1 DFQATT, CDR2 SNEGSKA (reference sequence). The CDR3 is 11 amino acids. Trimming cost V 3 bases and J 8 bases, with 10 bases left between them. CDR3 sequence (DNA): TGCAGTGCTAGCCCAGGGAGGGGCTACACCTTC. This sequence encodes CSASPGRGYTF.

This clone has only one observation. The chain employs TRBV30 and TRBJ1-2; D is perhaps TRBD1 (6 bases). The germline gives CDR1 GTSNPN, CDR2 SVGIG (reference sequence). The germline V and J ends were trimmed by 0 bases and 4 bases, with 12 bases remaining between them. This CDR3 has 14 residues. As DNA, the CDR3 is TGTGCCTGGAGTGTAGCTCGGGGGCCCTATGGCTACACCTTC. It specifies CAWSVARGPYGYTF.

This rearrangement joins TRBV19 to TRBJ1-1; D call uncertain. The V gene's germline CDR1 is LNHDA and CDR2 SQIVND (reference sequence). Trimming cost V 7 bases and J 2 bases, with 11 bases left between them. The CDR3 is made up of 13 amino acids. The CDR3: CASTVGRNTEAFF. In DNA form, the CDR3 reads TGTGCCAGTACTGTGGGCAGAAACACTGAAGCTTTCTTT.

This clone was counted once. The chain links TRBV27 to TRBJ2-3, with TRBD2 as a possible D gene (5 bases). With 5 bases removed from V and 8 bases from J, the gap between germline ends came to 14 bases. Germline V lookup: CDR1 MNHEY, CDR2 SMNVEV (reference sequence). This CDR3 comprises 13 residues. In DNA form, the CDR3 reads TGTGCCAGCAGTCCCCGGACTGCGGGTACGCAGTATTTT. Amino acids: CASSPRTAGTQYF.

The V gene is TRBV25-1, the J gene TRBJ2-1; TRBD2 agrees at 7 bases. The CDR3 sequence is 17 residues long. The V and J ends lost 4 bases and 1 base, in that order; junction bases with no gene match: 10. Germline CDR1 is MGHDK and CDR2 is SYGVNS. For the CDR3, the DNA is TGTGCCAGCAGTGCTCGGACTAGTTCGTGGTCCTACAATGAGCAGTTCTTC. Translation: CASSARTSSWSYNEQFF.

This chain links TRBV7-8 with TRBJ1-2, with a tentative D call TRBD1 (6 bases). Germline V lookup: CDR1 SGHVS, CDR2 FQNEAQ. The CDR3 is 16 residues long. Trimming removed 4 bases from V and 1 base from J, with 16 bases in between. The CDR3 DNA is TGTGCCAGCAGCTCAGAAGGGGGACAACGTAACTATGGCTACACCTTC. This gives the protein CASSSEGGQRNYGYTF.